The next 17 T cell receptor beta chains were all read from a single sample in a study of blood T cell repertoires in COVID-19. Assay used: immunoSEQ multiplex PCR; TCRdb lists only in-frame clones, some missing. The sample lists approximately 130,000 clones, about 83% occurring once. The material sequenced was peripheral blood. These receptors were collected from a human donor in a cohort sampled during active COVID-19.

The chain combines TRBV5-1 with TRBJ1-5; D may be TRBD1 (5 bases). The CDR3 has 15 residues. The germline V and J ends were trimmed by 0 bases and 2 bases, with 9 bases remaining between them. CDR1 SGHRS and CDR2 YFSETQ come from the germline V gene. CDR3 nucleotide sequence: TGCGCCAGCAGCTTGGAGGGGTTTCGCAATCAGCCCCAGCATTTT. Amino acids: CASSLEGFRNQPQHF.

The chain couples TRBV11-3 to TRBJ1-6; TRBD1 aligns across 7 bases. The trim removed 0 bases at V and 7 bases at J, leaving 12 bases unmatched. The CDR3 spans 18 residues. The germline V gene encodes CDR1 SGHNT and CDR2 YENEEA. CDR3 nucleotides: TGTGCCAGCAGCTTAGATCAGGGGGGATCCGGACCAAATTCACCCCTCCACTTT. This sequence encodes CASSLDQGGSGPNSPLHF.

The CDR3 coding sequence is TGTGCCAGCAGCTTGGACAGGGAAGGGGATACGCAGTATTTT. Translation: CASSLDREGDTQYF. V usage is TRBV5-6 and J usage is TRBJ2-3; a weak D match, TRBD1 (6 bases). V was pared by 0 bases and J by 6 bases, with 11 bases between. CDR1 SGHDT and CDR2 YYEEEE come from the germline V gene. CDR3 length: 14 residues.

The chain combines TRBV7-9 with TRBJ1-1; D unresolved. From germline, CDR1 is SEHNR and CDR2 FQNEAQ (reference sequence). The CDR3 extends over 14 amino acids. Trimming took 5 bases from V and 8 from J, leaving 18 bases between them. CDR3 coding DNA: TGTGCCAGCAGCGCCAAAGGTTCCGGGATAGAAGCTTTCTTT. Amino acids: CASSAKGSGIEAFF.

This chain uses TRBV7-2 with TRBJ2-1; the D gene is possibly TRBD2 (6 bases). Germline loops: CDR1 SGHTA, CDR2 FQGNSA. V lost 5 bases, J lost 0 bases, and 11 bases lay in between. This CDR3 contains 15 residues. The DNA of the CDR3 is TGTGCCAGCAGCCCGGGACTCCGCTCCTACAATGAGCAGTTCTTC. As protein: CASSPGLRSYNEQFF. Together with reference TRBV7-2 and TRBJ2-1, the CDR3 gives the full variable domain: GAGVSQSPSNKVTEKGKDVELRCDPISGHTALYWYRQSLGQGLEFLIYFQGNSAPDKSGLPSDRFSAERTGGSVSTLTIQRTQQEDSAVYLCASSPGLRSYNEQFFGPGTRLTVL.

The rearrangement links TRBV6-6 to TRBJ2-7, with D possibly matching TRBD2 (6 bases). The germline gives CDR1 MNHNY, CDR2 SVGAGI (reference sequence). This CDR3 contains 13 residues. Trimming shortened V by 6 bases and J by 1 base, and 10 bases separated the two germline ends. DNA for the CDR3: TGTGCCAGCAGCCCCGGGGGATCCTACGAGCAGTACTTC. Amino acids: CASSPGGSYEQYF.

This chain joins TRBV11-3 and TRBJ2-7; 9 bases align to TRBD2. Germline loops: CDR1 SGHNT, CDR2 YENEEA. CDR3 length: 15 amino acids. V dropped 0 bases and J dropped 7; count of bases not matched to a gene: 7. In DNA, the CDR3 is TGTGCCAGCAGCTTAGATGCTAGCGGGGTGGATGAGCAGTACTTC. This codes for CASSLDASGVDEQYF.

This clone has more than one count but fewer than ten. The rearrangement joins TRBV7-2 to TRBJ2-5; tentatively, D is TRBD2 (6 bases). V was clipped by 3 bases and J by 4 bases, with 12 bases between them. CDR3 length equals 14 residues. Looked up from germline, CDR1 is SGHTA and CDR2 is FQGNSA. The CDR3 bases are TGTGCCAGCAGCTTTGGAGGGGCCCCAGAGACCCAGTACTTC. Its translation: CASSFGGAPETQYF.

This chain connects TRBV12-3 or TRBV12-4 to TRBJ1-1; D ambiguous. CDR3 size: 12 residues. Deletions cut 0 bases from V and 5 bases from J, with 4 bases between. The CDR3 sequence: CASSLASTEAFF. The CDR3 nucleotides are TGTGCCAGCAGTTTAGCGTCGACTGAAGCTTTCTTT.

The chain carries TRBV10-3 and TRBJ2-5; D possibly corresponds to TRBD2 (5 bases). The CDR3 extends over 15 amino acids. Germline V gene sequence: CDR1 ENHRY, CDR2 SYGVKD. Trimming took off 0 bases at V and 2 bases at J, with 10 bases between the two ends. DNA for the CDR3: TGTGCCATCAGTGAGTCGACCGGGATACAAGAGACCCAGTACTTC. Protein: CAISESTGIQETQYF.

CDR3: CASSQLSPGVYGYTF. The CDR3 DNA reads TGTGCCAGCAGCCAGCTTTCCCCAGGGGTCTATGGCTACACCTTC. V and J are TRBV3-1 (or the pseudogene TRBV3-2) and TRBJ1-2, with D perhaps matching TRBD1 (6 bases). CDR3 length: 15 amino acids. Germline assignment: CDR1 LGHDT and CDR2 YNNKEL (reference sequence). V lost 3 bases, J lost 4 bases, and 15 bases lay in between.

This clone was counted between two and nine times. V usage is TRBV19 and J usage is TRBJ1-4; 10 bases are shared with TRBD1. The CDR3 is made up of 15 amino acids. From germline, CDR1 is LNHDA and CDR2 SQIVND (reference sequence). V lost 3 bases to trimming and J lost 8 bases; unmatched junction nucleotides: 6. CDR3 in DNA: TGTGCCAGTAGTATCCCCGGACAGGGGGGCGAAAAACTGTTTTTT. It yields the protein CASSIPGQGGEKLFF. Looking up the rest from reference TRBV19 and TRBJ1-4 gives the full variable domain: DGGITQSPKYLFRKEGQNVTLSCEQNLNHDAMYWYRQDPGQGLRLIYYSQIVNDFQKGDIAEGYSVSREKKESFPLTVTSAQKNPTAFYLCASSIPGQGGEKLFFGSGTQLSVL.

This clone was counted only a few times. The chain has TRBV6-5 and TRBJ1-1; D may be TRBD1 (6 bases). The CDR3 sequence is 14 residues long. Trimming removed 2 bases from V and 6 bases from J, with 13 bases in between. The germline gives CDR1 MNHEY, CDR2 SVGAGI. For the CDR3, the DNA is TGTGCCAGCAGTTACGACAGGTTGAATCCTGAAGCTTTCTTT. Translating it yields CASSYDRLNPEAFF.

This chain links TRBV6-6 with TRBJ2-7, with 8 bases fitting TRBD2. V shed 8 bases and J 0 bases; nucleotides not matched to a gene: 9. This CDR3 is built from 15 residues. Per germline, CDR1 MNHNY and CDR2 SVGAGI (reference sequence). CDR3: CASAPSRGGSYEQYF. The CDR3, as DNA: TGTGCCAGCGCTCCGTCACGGGGGGGCTCCTACGAGCAGTACTTC.

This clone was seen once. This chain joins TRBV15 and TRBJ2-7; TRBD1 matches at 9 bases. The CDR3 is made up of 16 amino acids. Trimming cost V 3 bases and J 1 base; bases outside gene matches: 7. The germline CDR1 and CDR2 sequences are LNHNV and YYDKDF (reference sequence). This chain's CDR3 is CATSRFGTGRSYEQYF. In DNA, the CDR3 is TGTGCCACCAGCAGGTTCGGGACAGGGAGGTCCTACGAGCAGTACTTC.

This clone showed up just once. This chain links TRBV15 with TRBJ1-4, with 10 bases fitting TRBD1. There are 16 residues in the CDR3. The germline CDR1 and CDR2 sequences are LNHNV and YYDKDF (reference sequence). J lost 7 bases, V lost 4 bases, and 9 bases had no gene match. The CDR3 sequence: CATSTPPGQGPEKLFF. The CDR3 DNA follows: TGTGCCACCAGCACCCCCCCGGGACAGGGGCCTGAAAAACTGTTTTTT.

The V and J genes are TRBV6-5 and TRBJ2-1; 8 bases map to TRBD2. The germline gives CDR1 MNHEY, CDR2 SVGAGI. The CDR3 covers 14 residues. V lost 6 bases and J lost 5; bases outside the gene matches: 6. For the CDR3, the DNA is TGTGCCAGCAGCTTGGCGGGGGGCCACAATGAGCAGTTCTTC. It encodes CASSLAGGHNEQFF.